The 5 T cell receptor beta chains below come from one sample, sequenced in a study of human T cells and chemical hapten exposure. Using its own MiXCR run on the RACE reads, TCRdb lists one record per CDR3 protein. Of over 50,000 distinct CDR3 sequences in the sample, 9.5% to 10% are singletons; the top ten hold 8.5% to 10%. Time point defined: pre-sensitization, week 0. Regarding treatment: therapeutic diphenylcyclopropenone sensitization with weekly scalp DPC. Total RNA was isolated from unfractionated whole blood. The specimen comprised whole blood, sampled in connection with sensitization to the hapten diphenylcyclopropenone (DPC). The receptor source for this set is a young woman with alopecia areata. Some clones in this sample may be carry-over from other donors' samples.

This clonotype was counted a few times. The rearrangement links TRBV11-2 to TRBJ2-7; 8 positions agree with TRBD1. Unmatched junction bases numbered 8, after V lost 5 bases and J lost 2 bases. CDR3 length: 15 residues. Germline loops: CDR1 SGHAT, CDR2 FQNNGV. The CDR3 DNA reads as TGTGCCAGCAGCCCGGGGACAGGCGCTACCTACGAGCAGTACTTC. As protein: CASSPGTGATYEQYF.

This clonotype occurred a few times. The chain recombines TRBV5-1 with TRBJ1-5, with unresolved D. CDR1 and CDR2 from the germline V gene are SGHRS and YFSETQ. V gave up 6 bases and J gave up 8 bases, with 18 bases separating them. The CDR3 has 14 residues. CDR3 sequence (DNA): TGCGCCAGCACCTCGACCCCCGGTCAGGAGCCCCAGCATTTT. This gives the protein CASTSTPGQEPQHF.

This clonotype showed up just a few times. The rearrangement uses TRBV28 and TRBJ1-6, with 9 bases lining up with TRBD1. From germline, CDR1 is MDHEN and CDR2 SYDVKM. Losses at the gene ends were 1 base for V and 1 base for J; bases not matched to a gene: 2. CDR3 size: 17 residues. CDR3 sequence: CASSLLGQGSYNSPLHF. The CDR3 DNA reads as TGTGCCAGCAGTTTATTAGGACAGGGGTCCTATAATTCACCCCTCCACTTT.

This clonotype appeared a few times. The chain carries TRBV18 and TRBJ2-3; 10 positions agree with TRBD2. The length of the CDR3 is 15 residues. V lost 1 base to trimming and J lost 3 bases; unmatched junction nucleotides: 1. Germline V lookup: CDR1 KGHSH, CDR2 LQKENI. The DNA of the CDR3 is TGTGCCAGCTCACCACGACTAGCGGGTACAGATACGCAGTATTTT. This gives the protein CASSPRLAGTDTQYF.

Ten or more counts support this clonotype. The chain uses TRBV12-3 or TRBV12-4 and TRBJ2-7; D is undetermined. V was pared by 6 bases and J by 6 bases, with 15 bases between. The CDR3 is made up of 13 amino acids. In DNA form, the CDR3 reads TGTGCCAGCAGCCGACTTAGTCTCCCCGAGCAGTACTTC. Translation gives CASSRLSLPEQYF.